This T cell receptor (beta chain) was sequenced for a study of CD8 T cells in Susac syndrome. Germline CDR1 reads SEHNR; CDR2 reads FQNEAQ (reference sequence). With V trimmed by 4 bases and J by 6 bases, 5 bases remained unmatched. CDR3 length: 15 amino acids. RNA totalling about 0.45 to 1 ug underwent reverse transcription with random hexamers. The amplification used immunoSEQ multiplex PCR on TCR beta CDR3; it spanned 54 Vbeta and 13 Jbeta. TCRdb re-derived calls from the immunoSEQ multiplex PCR reads in MiXCR, one entry per CDR3 protein. The sample yields roughly 120,000 distinct CDR3 sequences, roughly 92% seen once. Negative isolation was used for CD8+ and CD4+ T cells, and FACS enrichment was applied to TEMRA cells.

The sample was CD4+ T cells from PBMCs. The genes are TRBV7-9 and TRBJ2-7, with TRBD2 matching 14 bases. The receptor comes from a human donor in good health. CDR3 in amino acids: CASSSGLAGGFEQYF. CDR3 in DNA: TGTGCCAGCAGCTCCGGACTAGCGGGAGGATTCGAGCAGTACTTC.